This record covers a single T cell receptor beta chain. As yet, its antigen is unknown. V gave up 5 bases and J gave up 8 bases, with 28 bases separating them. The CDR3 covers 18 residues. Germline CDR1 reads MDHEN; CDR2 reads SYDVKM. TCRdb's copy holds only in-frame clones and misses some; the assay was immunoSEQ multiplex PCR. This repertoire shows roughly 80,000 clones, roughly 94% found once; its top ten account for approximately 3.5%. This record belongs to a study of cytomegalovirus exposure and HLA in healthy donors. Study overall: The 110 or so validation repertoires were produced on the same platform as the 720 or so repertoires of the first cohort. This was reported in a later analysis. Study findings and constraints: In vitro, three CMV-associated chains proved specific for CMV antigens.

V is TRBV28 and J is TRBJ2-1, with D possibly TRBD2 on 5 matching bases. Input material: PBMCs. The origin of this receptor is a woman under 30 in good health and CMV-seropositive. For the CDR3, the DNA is TGTGCCAGCAGTGCCGACACCCACCAGGCCGACTACAGCGATGAGCAGTTCTTC. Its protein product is CASSADTHQADYSDEQFF.